This is a list of T cell receptor beta chains from one sample in a study of blood T cell repertoires in COVID-19. Here immunoSEQ multiplex PCR was the method, and the copy in TCRdb shows in-frame clones only, minus some. The repertoire holds 100,000 to 150,000 clones, with roughly three quarters as singletons. Input material: peripheral blood. The receptors shown here come from a man aged 40-49 years with active or convalescent COVID-19. The CDR3 runs from the conserved cysteine through the conserved F or W. The order of the fields is V gene, clone size, J gene, D gene, CDR3 DNA, CDR3 protein. A D gene is named only where the DNA matches it firmly. Not every row has a clone size; where given, it reads once, few, many or a size class.

TRBV5-1,NA,TRBJ1-1,TRBD1,TGCGCCAGCAGCCAACTGACAGGGGCGGACACTGAAGCTTTCTTT,CASSQLTGADTEAFF
TRBV6-1,NA,TRBJ1-2,NA,TGTGCCAGCAGTGAAGCGTCCGGCAGGGGATACGGCTACACCTTC,CASSEASGRGYGYTF
TRBV30,NA,TRBJ1-6,TRBD1,TGTGCCTGGAGGGGACAGGGGAATTCACCCCTCCACTTT,CAWRGQGNSPLHF
TRBV2,NA,TRBJ1-6,NA,TGTGCCAGCCGACAGGTTGGGAATTCACCCCTCCACTTT,CASRQVGNSPLHF
TRBV9,NA,TRBJ1-3,TRBD1,TGTGCCAGCAGCGCCCGGACAGGGGTCTCTGGAAACACCATATATTTT,CASSARTGVSGNTIYF
TRBV7-2,NA,TRBJ2-7,NA,TGTGCCAGCAGCTTACCGGGAATCTACGAGCAGTACTTC,CASSLPGIYEQYF
TRBV7-9,NA,TRBJ2-1,TRBD2,TGTGCCAGCTTTGGACTAGCGGGAACCAATGAGCAGTTCTTC,CASFGLAGTNEQFF
TRBV7-8,few,TRBJ2-2,NA,TGTGCCAGCAGCTTACGACTCAACACCGGGGAGCTGTTTTTT,CASSLRLNTGELFF
TRBV12-3/TRBV12-4,NA,TRBJ1-2,NA,TGTGCCAGCAGCCCTACCAACCTCTATGGCTACACCTTC,CASSPTNLYGYTF
TRBV5-1,NA,TRBJ2-1,NA,TGCGCCAGCAGCTTGGCAGGATTACCGTTCTTC,CASSLAGLPFF
TRBV30,few,TRBJ2-4,TRBD1,TGTGCCTGGAGTTCCCGGACAGGGCGTTACTTC,CAWSSRTGRYF
TRBV24-1,NA,TRBJ1-1,NA,TGTGCCACCAGTCCGGGCCAAGGGGGTGAAATGAACACTGAAGCTTTCTTT,CATSPGQGGEMNTEAFF
TRBV7-9,NA,TRBJ1-1,NA,TGTGCCAGCAGCTTAGAGGCCAGGGAAGCTTTCTTT,CASSLEAREAFF
TRBV4-3,NA,TRBJ2-1,TRBD1,TGCGCCAGCAGCCAAGATTGGGACAGTAACAATGAGCAGTTCTTC,CASSQDWDSNNEQFF
TRBV2,once,TRBJ2-2,TRBD2,TGTGCCAGCAGTCGGACTAGCGGGGTCACCGGGGAGCTGTTTTTT,CASSRTSGVTGELFF
TRBV7-9,few,TRBJ1-1,NA,TGTGCCAGCAGCTTCTCCGACACTGAAGCTTTCTTT,CASSFSDTEAFF